This TCR beta chain was captured in a study of cytomegalovirus exposure and HLA in healthy donors. Findings of the study overall: A prior analysis recorded that most TCR beta V segments were productive about 90% or about 30% of the time.

In regard to this clone: Antigen specificity is unknown.

Germline V gene sequence: CDR1 MNHNS, CDR2 SASEGT. Trimming stripped 2 bases from V and 2 bases from J, with 10 bases between. The CDR3 spans 15 residues. PCR primers comprised 60 Vbeta and 13 Jbeta primers. Using immunoSEQ multiplex PCR, the repertoire was profiled, and TCRdb retains in-frame clones only, with some absent. The data contain around 190,000 clones, roughly 80% of them singletons. This chain uses TRBV6-1 with TRBJ1-5; tentative D call: TRBD1 (6 bases). This sequence was found in a woman aged 18-29 years in good health and CMV-seronegative. The specimen sequenced was PBMCs. DNA for the CDR3: TGTGCCAGCAGTGAAATCGGGGGGCGCAATCAGCCCCAGCATTTT. Translation gives CASSEIGGRNQPQHF.